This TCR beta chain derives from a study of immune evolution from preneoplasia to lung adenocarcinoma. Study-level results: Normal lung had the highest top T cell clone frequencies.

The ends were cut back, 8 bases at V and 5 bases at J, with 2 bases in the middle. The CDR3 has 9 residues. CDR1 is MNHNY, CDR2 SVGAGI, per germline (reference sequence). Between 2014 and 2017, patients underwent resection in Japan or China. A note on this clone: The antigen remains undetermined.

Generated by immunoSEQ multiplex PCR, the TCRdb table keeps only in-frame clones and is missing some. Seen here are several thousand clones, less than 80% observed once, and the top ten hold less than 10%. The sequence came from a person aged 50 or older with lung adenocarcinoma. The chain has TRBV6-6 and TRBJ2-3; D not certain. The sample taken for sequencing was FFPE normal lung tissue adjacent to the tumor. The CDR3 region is CASGDTQYF. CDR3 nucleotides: TGTGCCAGCGGAGATACGCAGTATTTT.